What follows describes a single T cell receptor beta chain. Here immunoSEQ multiplex PCR was the method, and the copy in TCRdb shows in-frame clones only, minus some. The sample lists 400,000 to 450,000 clones, 92% occurring once. Treatment reported: approximately 18 received Ad26.COV2.S at low or high dose, single or two shots; roughly 5 received placebo; per-sample allocation not given. Vaccine and placebo recipients were sampled on day 63 after the first injection. The sample originates from a study of Ad26.COV2.S vaccination and SARS-CoV-2 variants. The specimen comprised peripheral blood, sampled in a trial of Ad26.COV2.S vaccine versus placebo. The receptor comes from a person aged 18 to 65 who received the Ad26.COV2.S COVID-19 vaccine or a placebo.

The CDR3 reads CASSLDFRGSHEQYF. The CDR3 DNA reads TGCGCCAGCAGCTTGGATTTCAGGGGTTCCCACGAGCAGTACTTC. The J gene is TRBJ2-7, the V gene TRBV5-1; D possibly corresponds to TRBD1 (6 bases). CDR3 length: 15 residues. Germline values: CDR1 SGHRS, CDR2 YFSETQ. The V end was cut by 0 bases, the J end by 5 bases, with 15 bases between.